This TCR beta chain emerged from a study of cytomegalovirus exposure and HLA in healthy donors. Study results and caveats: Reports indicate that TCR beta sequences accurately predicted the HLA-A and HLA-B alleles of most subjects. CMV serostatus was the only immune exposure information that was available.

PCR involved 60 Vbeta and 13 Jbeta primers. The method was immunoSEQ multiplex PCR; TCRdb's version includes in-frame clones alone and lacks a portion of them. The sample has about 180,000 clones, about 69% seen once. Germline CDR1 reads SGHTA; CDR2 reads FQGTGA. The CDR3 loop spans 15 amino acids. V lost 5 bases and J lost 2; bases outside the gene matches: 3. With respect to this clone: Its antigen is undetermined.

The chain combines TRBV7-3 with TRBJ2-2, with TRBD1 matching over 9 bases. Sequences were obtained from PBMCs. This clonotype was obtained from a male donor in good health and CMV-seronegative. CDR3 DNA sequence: TGTGCCAGCAGCGGGACAGGGACCAACACCGGGGAGCTGTTTTTT. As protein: CASSGTGTNTGELFF.